This T cell receptor beta chain was captured in a study of T cell responses to AZD1222 COVID-19 vaccine. Study overall: The analysis combined second doses at about 4 or about 12 weeks. Findings and caveats of the study: A mostly white British donor set with more females was recruited, and clonal diversity was possibly underestimated.

Data came from immunoSEQ multiplex PCR; TCRdb stores just in-frame clones and leaves some out. The profile covers 64,000 or so clones, with roughly 84% appearing a single time and approximately 7.4% taken by the ten largest. The CDR3 consists of 12 residues. Trimming removed 2 bases from V and 9 bases from J, with 10 bases in between. From germline, CDR1 is SGHAT and CDR2 FQNNGV. In its sample, this clone was seen once. Its antigen is not known. The TCR sequence derives from an adult in good health. V usage is TRBV11-2 and J usage is TRBJ1-1; D may be TRBD1 (5 bases). The sample consisted of peripheral blood, taken on day 0 of AZD1222 vaccination. The CDR3 sequence is CASSLNPGQAFF. The CDR3 coding sequence is TGTGCCAGCAGCTTAAACCCAGGGCAAGCTTTCTTT.